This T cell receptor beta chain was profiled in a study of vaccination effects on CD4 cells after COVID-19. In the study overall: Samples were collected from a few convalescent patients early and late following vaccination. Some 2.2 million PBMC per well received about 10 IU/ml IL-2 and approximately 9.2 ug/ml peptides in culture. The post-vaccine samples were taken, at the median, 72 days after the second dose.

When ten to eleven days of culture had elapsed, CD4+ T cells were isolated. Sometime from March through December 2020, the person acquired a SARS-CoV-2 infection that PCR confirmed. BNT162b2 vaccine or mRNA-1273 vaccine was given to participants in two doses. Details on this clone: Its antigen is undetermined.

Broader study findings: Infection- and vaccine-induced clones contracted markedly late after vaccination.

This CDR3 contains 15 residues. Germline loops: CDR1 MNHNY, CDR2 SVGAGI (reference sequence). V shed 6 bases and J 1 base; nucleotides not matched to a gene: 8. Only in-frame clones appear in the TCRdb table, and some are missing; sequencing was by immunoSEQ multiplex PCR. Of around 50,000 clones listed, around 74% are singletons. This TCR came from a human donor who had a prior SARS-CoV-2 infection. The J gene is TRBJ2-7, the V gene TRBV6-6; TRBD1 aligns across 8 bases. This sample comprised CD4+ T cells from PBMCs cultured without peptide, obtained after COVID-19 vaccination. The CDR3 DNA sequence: TGTGCCAGCAGCCAACCGGGACAGGCTTCCTACGAGCAGTACTTC. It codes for CASSQPGQASYEQYF.